This T cell receptor (beta chain) was documented in a study of regulatory T cells in long-lasting Graves disease. Findings and caveats of the study: There were preferences for TRBV28, TRBJ1-2 and TRBJ2-5 in persistent disease. TCR diversity was lower in persistent Graves' patients than in newly diagnosed ones.

V lost 6 bases to trimming and J lost 4 bases; unmatched junction nucleotides: 15. CDR3 length: 17 residues. Looked up from germline, CDR1 is MNHNS and CDR2 is SASEGT. Libraries of TCR beta came from iRepertoire HTBI primers plus Arm-PCR of CDR3 regions. In the authors' methods: About 62 TRBV and some 14 TRBJ segments were identified across samples. TCRdb ran MiXCR on the multiplex PCR reads and lists one entry per CDR3 protein. The V and J calls and clone size are TCRdb's, not the authors'. The data hold 400,000 or so distinct CDR3 sequences, with less than 25% observed a single time. Time point defined: persistent/refractory GD, antithyroid drugs over 5 years with positive TRAb. TCR sequences were obtained from RNA taken from PBMCs. Blood from the periphery, approximately 9 milliliters in all, was drawn into EDTA tubes. This clonotype was observed a handful of times. Its target is not known.

The gene calls are TRBV6-1 and TRBJ1-5; TRBD1 matches 7 bases. This TCR derives from a female donor with Graves disease. The source was peripheral blood mononuclear cells (PBMCs), collected when the disease was refractory, from a patient treated with antithyroid drugs. CDR3 nucleotides: TGTGCCAGCAGCTATTCAGGGGGGCGGCTTCGAAATCAGCCCCAGCATTTT. Its protein is CASSYSGGRLRNQPQHF.